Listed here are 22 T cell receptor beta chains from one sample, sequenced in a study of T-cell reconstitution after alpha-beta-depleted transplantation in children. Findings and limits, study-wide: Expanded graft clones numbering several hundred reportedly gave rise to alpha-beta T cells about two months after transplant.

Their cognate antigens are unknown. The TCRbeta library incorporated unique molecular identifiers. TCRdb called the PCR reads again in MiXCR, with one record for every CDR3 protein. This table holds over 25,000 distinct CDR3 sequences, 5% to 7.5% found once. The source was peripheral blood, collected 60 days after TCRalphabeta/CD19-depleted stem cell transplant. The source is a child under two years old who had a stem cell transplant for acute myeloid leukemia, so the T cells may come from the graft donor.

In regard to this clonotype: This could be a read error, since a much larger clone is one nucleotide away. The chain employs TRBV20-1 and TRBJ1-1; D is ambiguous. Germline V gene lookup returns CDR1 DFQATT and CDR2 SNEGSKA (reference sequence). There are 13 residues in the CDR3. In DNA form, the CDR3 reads TGCTGTGCTAGACGCAGTCGGGACACTGAAGCTTTCTTT. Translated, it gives CCARRSRDTEAFF.

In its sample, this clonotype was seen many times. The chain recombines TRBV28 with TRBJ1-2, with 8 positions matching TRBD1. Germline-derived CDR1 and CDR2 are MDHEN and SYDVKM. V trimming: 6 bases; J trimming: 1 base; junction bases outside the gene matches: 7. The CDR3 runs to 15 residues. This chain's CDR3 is CASRGGQANNYGYTF. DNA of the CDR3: TGTGCCAGCAGAGGGGGACAGGCAAATAACTATGGCTACACCTTC.

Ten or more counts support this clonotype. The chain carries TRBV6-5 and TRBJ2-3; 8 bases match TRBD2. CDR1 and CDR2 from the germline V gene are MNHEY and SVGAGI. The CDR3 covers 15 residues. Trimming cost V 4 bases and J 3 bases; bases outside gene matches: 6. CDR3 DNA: TGTGCCAGCAGTTTCACCGGGGGGGCGACAGATACGCAGTATTTT. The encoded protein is CASSFTGGATDTQYF.

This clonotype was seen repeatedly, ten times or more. The CDR3 is CATSGAGTTNYGYTF. The CDR3 coding sequence is TGTGCCACCAGTGGGGCAGGAACTACTAACTATGGCTACACCTTC. The genes are TRBV24-1 and TRBJ1-2; D unclear. Germline V CDR1 and CDR2: KGHDR, SFDVKD. The V gene lost 5 bases and the J gene lost 0 bases, with 12 bases spanning the gap. The CDR3 spans 15 residues.

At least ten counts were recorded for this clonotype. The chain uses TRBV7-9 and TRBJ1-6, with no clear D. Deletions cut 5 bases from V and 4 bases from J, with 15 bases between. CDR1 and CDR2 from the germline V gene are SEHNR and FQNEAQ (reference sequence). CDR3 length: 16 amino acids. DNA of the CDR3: TGTGCCAGCAGCCCGACGGGTGGGAGTTATAATTCACCCCTCCACTTT. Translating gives CASSPTGGSYNSPLHF.

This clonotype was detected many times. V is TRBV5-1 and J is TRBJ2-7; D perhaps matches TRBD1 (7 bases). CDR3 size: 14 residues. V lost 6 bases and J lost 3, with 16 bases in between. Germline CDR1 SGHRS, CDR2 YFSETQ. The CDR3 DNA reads TGCGCCAGCAACAGGGGAAACGGGGGCTACGAGCAGTACTTC. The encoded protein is CASNRGNGGYEQYF.

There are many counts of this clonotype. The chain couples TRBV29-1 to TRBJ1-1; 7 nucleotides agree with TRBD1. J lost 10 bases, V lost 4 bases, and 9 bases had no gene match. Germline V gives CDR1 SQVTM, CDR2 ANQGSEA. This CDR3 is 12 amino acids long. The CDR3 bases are TGCAGCGTTGTTGTTTGGACAGGCCGAGCTTTCTTT. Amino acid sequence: CSVVVWTGRAFF.

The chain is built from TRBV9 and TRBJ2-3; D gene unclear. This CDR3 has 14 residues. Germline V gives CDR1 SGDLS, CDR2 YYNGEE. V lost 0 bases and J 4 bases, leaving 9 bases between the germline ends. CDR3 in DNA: TGTGCCAGCAGCGTAGCCAAATTGTCAGATACGCAGTATTTT. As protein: CASSVAKLSDTQYF.

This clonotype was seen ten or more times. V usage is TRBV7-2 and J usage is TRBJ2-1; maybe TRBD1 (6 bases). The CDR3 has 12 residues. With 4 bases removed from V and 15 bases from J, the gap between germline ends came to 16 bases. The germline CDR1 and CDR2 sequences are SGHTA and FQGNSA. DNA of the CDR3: TGTGCCAGCAGCTGGGGGCCTCCCGAAGTGTTCTTC. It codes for CASSWGPPEVFF.

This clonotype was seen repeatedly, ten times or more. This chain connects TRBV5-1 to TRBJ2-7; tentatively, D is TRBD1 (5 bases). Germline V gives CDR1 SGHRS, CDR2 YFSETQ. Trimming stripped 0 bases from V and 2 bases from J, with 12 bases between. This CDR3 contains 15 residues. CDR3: CASSLGAGSAYEQYF. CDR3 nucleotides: TGCGCCAGCAGCTTGGGGGCAGGGTCCGCCTACGAGCAGTACTTC.

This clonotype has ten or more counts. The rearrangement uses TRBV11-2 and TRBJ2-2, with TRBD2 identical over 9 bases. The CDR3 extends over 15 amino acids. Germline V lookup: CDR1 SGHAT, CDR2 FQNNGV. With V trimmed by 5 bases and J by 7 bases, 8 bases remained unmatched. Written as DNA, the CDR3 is TGTGCCAGCAGCCAAAGGCTAGCGGGGATCGGGGAGCTGTTTTTT. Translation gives CASSQRLAGIGELFF.

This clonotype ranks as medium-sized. DNA of the CDR3: TGTGCCAGCAGCCTGGGCCAGTATAGCAATCAGCCCCAGCATTTT. It codes for CASSLGQYSNQPQHF. This rearrangement joins TRBV7-9 to TRBJ1-5; D gene ambiguous. Germline CDR1 and CDR2: SEHNR and FQNEAQ (reference sequence). The V end lost 5 bases, the J end lost 0 bases, and 11 bases lay between the germline ends. This CDR3 contains 15 residues.

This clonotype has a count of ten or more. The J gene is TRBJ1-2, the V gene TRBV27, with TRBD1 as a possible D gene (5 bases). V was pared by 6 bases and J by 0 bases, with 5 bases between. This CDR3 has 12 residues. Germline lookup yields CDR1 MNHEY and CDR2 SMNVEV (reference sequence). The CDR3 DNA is TGTGCCAGCAGGACAGCTAACTATGGCTACACCTTC. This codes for CASRTANYGYTF.

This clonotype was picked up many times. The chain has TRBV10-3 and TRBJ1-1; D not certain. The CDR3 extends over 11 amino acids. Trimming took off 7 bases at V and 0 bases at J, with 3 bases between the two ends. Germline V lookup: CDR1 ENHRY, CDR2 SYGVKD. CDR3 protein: CAIKVNTEAFF. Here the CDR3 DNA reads TGTGCCATCAAGGTGAACACTGAAGCTTTCTTT.

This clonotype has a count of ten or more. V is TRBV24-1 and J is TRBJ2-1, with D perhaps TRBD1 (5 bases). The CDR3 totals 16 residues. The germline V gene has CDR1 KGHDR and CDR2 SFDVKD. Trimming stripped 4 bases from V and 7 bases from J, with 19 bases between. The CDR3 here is CATSDHRQGVRNEQFF. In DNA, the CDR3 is TGTGCCACCAGTGACCATCGACAAGGGGTACGTAATGAGCAGTTCTTC.

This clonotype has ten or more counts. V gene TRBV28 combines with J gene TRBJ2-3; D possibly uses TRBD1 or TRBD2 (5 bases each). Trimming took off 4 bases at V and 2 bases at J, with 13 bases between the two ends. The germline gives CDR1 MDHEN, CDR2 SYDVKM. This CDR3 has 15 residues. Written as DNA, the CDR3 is TGTGCCAGCAGTTCCCTCCGGGGCAACACAGATACGCAGTATTTT. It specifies CASSSLRGNTDTQYF.

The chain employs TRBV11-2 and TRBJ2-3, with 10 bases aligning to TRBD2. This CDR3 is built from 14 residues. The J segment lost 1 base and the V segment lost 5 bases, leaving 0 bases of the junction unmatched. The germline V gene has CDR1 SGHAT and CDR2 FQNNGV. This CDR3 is CASSLAGGTDTQYF. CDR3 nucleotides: TGTGCCAGCAGCCTAGCGGGGGGCACAGATACGCAGTATTTT. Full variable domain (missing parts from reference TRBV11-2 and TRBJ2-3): EAGVAQSPRYKIIEKRQSVAFWCNPISGHATLYWYQQILGQGPKLLIQFQNNGVVDDSQLPKDRFSAERLKGVDSTLKIQPAKLEDSAVYLCASSLAGGTDTQYFGPGTRLTVL.

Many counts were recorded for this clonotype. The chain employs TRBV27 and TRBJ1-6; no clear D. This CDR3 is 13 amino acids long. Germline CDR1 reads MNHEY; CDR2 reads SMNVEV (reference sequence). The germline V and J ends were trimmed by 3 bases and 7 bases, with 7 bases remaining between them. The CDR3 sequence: CASSFGQNSPLHF. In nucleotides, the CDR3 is TGTGCCAGCAGTTTCGGGCAGAATTCACCCCTCCACTTT.

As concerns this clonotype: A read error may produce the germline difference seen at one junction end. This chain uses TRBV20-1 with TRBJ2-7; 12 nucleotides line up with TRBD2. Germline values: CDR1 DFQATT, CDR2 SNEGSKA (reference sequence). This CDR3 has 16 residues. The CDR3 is CCARSRTSGNEYEQYF. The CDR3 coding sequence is TGCTGTGCTAGATCCCGGACTAGCGGGAATGAGTACGAGCAGTACTTC.

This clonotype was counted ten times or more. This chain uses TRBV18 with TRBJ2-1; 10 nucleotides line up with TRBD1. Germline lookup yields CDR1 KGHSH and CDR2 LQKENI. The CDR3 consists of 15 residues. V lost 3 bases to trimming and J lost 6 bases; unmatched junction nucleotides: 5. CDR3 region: CASSPFRDRGNEQFF. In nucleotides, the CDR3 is TGTGCCAGCTCACCGTTCCGGGACAGGGGCAATGAGCAGTTCTTC.

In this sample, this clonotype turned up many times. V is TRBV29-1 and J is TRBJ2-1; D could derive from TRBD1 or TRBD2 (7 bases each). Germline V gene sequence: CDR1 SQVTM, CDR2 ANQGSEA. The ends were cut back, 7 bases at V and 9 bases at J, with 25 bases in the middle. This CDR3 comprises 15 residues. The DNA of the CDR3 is TGCAGCGCCCAGGGGGGGCCTAGACCTTCGGGTGAGCAGTTCTTC. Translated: CSAQGGPRPSGEQFF.

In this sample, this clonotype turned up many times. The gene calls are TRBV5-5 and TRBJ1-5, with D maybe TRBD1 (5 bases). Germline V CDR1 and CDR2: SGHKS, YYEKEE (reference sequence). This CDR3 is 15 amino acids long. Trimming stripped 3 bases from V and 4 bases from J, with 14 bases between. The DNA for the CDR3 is TGTGCCAGCAGCTGGGGGATGGGATTAAATCAGCCCCAGCATTTT. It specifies CASSWGMGLNQPQHF. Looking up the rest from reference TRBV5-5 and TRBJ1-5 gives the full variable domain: DAGVTQSPTHLIKTRGQQVTLRCSPISGHKSVSWYQQVLGQGPQFIFQYYEKEERGRGNFPDRFSARQFPNYSSELNVNALLLGDSALYLCASSWGMGLNQPQHFGDGTRLSIL.